The 27 T cell receptor beta chains in this list originate from one sample, sequenced in a study of identical twins. MiXCR, run by TCRdb on the 5' RACE reads, gives a single entry per CDR3 protein. Seen here are roughly 480,000 distinct CDR3 sequences, approximately 24% observed once, and the top ten hold 2.5% to 3.5%. These same records also appear under a second study, on T cells expressing NK-cell markers.

The specimen sequenced was CD4+ T cells sorted from blood. All receptors derive from a woman aged 18-29 years in good health.

CDR3 bases: TGCAGTGCTGGACGCAGAGAGCAGTTCTTC. This translates into CSAGRREQFF. The chain recombines TRBV20-1 with TRBJ2-1; the D is unclear. Germline CDR1 DFQATT, CDR2 SNEGSKA (reference sequence). The CDR3 has 10 residues. Trimming took off 5 bases at V and 10 bases at J, with 9 bases between the two ends.

This clonotype appeared a few times. The V and J genes are TRBV29-1 and TRBJ1-1; D unresolved. Trimming pared 4 bases from V and 3 bases from J, leaving 15 bases between. Germline CDR1 SQVTM, CDR2 ANQGSEA. The CDR3 covers 14 residues. CDR3 DNA: TGCAGCGTTGGGCCAGGCCTCGGGGACACTGAAGCTTTCTTT. It is translated as CSVGPGLGDTEAFF. Drawing the rest from reference TRBV29-1 and TRBJ1-1, the complete variable domain is SAVISQKPSRDICQRGTSLTIQCQVDSQVTMMFWYRQQPGQSLTLIATANQGSEATYESGFVIDKFPISRPNLTFSTLTVSNMSPEDSSIYLCSVGPGLGDTEAFFGQGTRLTVV.

This chain links TRBV12-3 or TRBV12-4 with TRBJ2-2; the D gene could be TRBD1 or TRBD2 (6 bases each). This CDR3 is 16 amino acids long. V was clipped by 2 bases and J by 0 bases, with 10 bases between them. The chain's CDR3 is CASSLRGAANTGELFF. The CDR3 DNA is TGTGCCAGCAGTTTAAGGGGGGCCGCGAACACCGGGGAGCTGTTTTTT.

CDR3 sequence (DNA): TGCAGTGCTGGTCAGATTCTGAACACTGAAGCTTTCTTT. Translated, it gives CSAGQILNTEAFF. This chain connects TRBV20-1 to TRBJ1-1; no definite D call. Germline V lookup: CDR1 DFQATT, CDR2 SNEGSKA (reference sequence). V shed 5 bases and J shed 0 bases, with 10 bases lying between them. The CDR3 runs to 13 residues.

This clonotype has only a few counts. This chain links TRBV12-3 or TRBV12-4 with TRBJ1-2; 9 bases match TRBD1. The CDR3 has 16 residues. The ends lost 6 bases at V and 6 bases at J; junction bases unmatched: 14. This CDR3 reads CASSTVRDRERHGYTF. The CDR3 nucleotides read TGTGCCAGCAGCACCGTGAGGGACAGGGAACGACATGGCTACACCTTC.

This clonotype turned up a few times. The V and J genes are TRBV5-1 and TRBJ1-2; D remains unclear. The CDR3 sequence is 19 residues long. From germline, CDR1 is SGHRS and CDR2 YFSETQ. V was pared by 0 bases and J by 8 bases, with 29 bases between. CDR3 sequence: CASSLAVRTRLTAAGGYTF. In DNA, the CDR3 is TGCGCCAGCAGCTTGGCGGTCAGAACTAGATTGACGGCGGCGGGCGGCTACACCTTC.

The chain recombines TRBV20-1 with TRBJ2-6, with unresolved D. The CDR3 has 14 residues. V lost 0 bases and J 4 bases, leaving 7 bases between the germline ends. CDR1 and CDR2 (germline): DFQATT, SNEGSKA (reference sequence). CDR3 amino acids: CSARDLRGANVLTF. For the CDR3, the DNA is TGCAGTGCTAGAGACCTCCGGGGGGCCAACGTCCTGACTTTC.

This clonotype was detected a few times. The CDR3 spells CASSRSSGRSGELFF. DNA of the CDR3: TGTGCCAGCAGTCGATCGAGCGGGAGGTCCGGGGAGCTGTTTTTT. This sequence joins TRBV6-1 and TRBJ2-2, with TRBD2 identical over 9 bases. There are 15 residues in the CDR3. J lost 6 bases, V lost 5 bases, and 7 bases had no gene match. Germline V gives CDR1 MNHNS, CDR2 SASEGT.

This clonotype has just a few counts. This chain joins TRBV7-9 and TRBJ2-7; D might be TRBD2 (6 bases). The CDR3 contains 17 residues. Germline CDR1 is SEHNR and CDR2 is FQNEAQ (reference sequence). V was cut by 5 bases and J by 0 bases, with 20 bases left in between. The CDR3 region is CASSLGVGGRSSYEQYF. CDR3 nucleotides: TGTGCCAGCAGCCTCGGGGTGGGGGGTCGGAGCTCCTACGAGCAGTACTTC. The variable domain in full, completed from reference TRBV7-9 and TRBJ2-7, reads DTGVSQNPRHKITKRGQNVTFRCDPISEHNRLYWYRQTLGQGPEFLTYFQNEAQLEKSRLLSDRFSAERPKGSFSTLEIQRTEQGDSAMYLCASSLGVGGRSSYEQYFGPGTRLTVT.

V usage is TRBV5-1 and J usage is TRBJ2-5; maybe TRBD2 (6 bases). Trimming took 7 bases from V and 4 from J, leaving 17 bases between them. There are 14 residues in the CDR3. The germline gives CDR1 SGHRS, CDR2 YFSETQ. The CDR3 reads CASAPGRGGETQYF. The DNA of the CDR3 is TGCGCCAGCGCCCCCGGGAGAGGCGGAGAGACCCAGTACTTC.

The rearrangement uses TRBV7-2 and TRBJ1-4; D unresolved. Germline loops: CDR1 SGHTA, CDR2 FQGNSA. V was clipped by 2 bases and J by 5 bases, with 12 bases between them. This CDR3 is built from 15 residues. CDR3 DNA: TGTGCCAGCAGCTTATCGGGCGGGAAAAATGAAAAACTGTTTTTT. As protein: CASSLSGGKNEKLFF.

There are a few counts of this clonotype. The CDR3 bases are TGCAGTGCTACCGGGACGGGAAGCTCCTACGAGCAGTACTTC. It encodes CSATGTGSSYEQYF. The chain is built from TRBV20-1 and TRBJ2-7, with D perhaps being TRBD1 or TRBD2 (5 bases each). V shed 4 bases and J shed 0 bases, with 13 bases lying between them. The CDR3 totals 14 residues. CDR1 is DFQATT, CDR2 SNEGSKA, per germline (reference sequence).

This clonotype was seen only a few times. V usage is TRBV6-5 and J usage is TRBJ1-2, with TRBD1 as a possible D gene (6 bases). CDR1 and CDR2 (germline): MNHEY, SVGAGI. V lost 7 bases, J lost 6 bases, and 12 bases lay in between. The CDR3 has 12 amino acids. This CDR3 reads CASTRTGNGYTF. The CDR3 nucleotides are TGTGCCAGCACCCGAACAGGGAATGGCTACACCTTC.

The chain has TRBV20-1 and TRBJ2-1; D uncertain. Germline assignment: CDR1 DFQATT and CDR2 SNEGSKA (reference sequence). The CDR3 sequence is 10 residues long. Trimming stripped 5 bases from V and 3 bases from J, with 2 bases between. CDR3 coding DNA: TGCAGTGCTCTCTACAATGAGCAGTTCTTC. Residues: CSALYNEQFF.

This clonotype was seen ten or more times. The chain joins TRBV3-1 to TRBJ1-2, with 7 bases matching TRBD1. In germline, CDR1 is LGHDT, CDR2 YNNKEL (reference sequence). The CDR3 totals 15 residues. The junction had 10 bases not matched to a gene; V was cut back by 5 bases and J by 4 bases. The CDR3 sequence: CASSFLTGPTYGYTF. The CDR3 region has the DNA TGTGCCAGCAGCTTTTTGACAGGGCCGACCTATGGCTACACCTTC.

This clonotype was recorded a few times. The chain joins TRBV12-3 or TRBV12-4 to TRBJ2-1, with D maybe TRBD2 (5 bases). This CDR3 spans 15 amino acids. V was pared by 2 bases and J by 8 bases, with 16 bases between. The CDR3, as DNA: TGTGCCAGCAGTTTAAGGTCCGGAGGAGTGGATGAGCAGTTCTTC. Protein sequence: CASSLRSGGVDEQFF.

This clonotype was counted ten times or more. The V and J genes are TRBV11-2 and TRBJ2-1, with 8 bases fitting TRBD2. V shed 4 bases and J 2 bases; nucleotides not matched to a gene: 4. This CDR3 comprises 15 residues. Germline V gene lookup returns CDR1 SGHAT and CDR2 FQNNGV. The CDR3 spells CASSYTSGTYNEQFF. For the CDR3, the DNA is TGTGCCAGCAGCTACACTAGCGGTACCTACAATGAGCAGTTCTTC.

This clonotype was seen only a few times. This rearrangement joins TRBV29-1 to TRBJ2-1; 8 positions agree with TRBD2. The CDR3 runs 12 residues. V shed 6 bases and J 9 bases; nucleotides not matched to a gene: 7. Germline CDR1 SQVTM, CDR2 ANQGSEA. The CDR3 DNA sequence: TGCAGCGTCGCGGGACTAGGCCTTGAGCAGTTCTTC. Its translation: CSVAGLGLEQFF.

This chain links TRBV3-1 with TRBJ2-1, with TRBD2 identical over 7 bases. The V gene's germline CDR1 is LGHDT and CDR2 YNNKEL (reference sequence). This CDR3 is 15 amino acids long. V was pared by 1 base and J by 8 bases, with 8 bases of the junction left unmatched. CDR3 bases: TGTGCCAGCAGCCAAGGTTGGACTAGTAGGTATGAGCAGTTCTTC. Its protein is CASSQGWTSRYEQFF.

This clonotype was counted only a few times. The V call is TRBV19, the J call TRBJ1-5, with D unclear. V lost 6 bases to trimming and J lost 4 bases, with 10 bases between them. Germline V gives CDR1 LNHDA, CDR2 SQIVND (reference sequence). The CDR3 is made up of 13 amino acids. CDR3 DNA: TGTGCCAGTAGCGGTATGGGGAATCAGCCCCAGCATTTT. Its translation: CASSGMGNQPQHF.

This clonotype was recorded a few times. This chain joins TRBV12-3 or TRBV12-4 and TRBJ1-1; D is ambiguous. Deletions cut 3 bases from V and 11 bases from J, with 13 bases between. The length of the CDR3 is 12 residues. CDR3 sequence (DNA): TGTGCCAGCAGTTTGGTAGGAACGAGTGCTTTCTTT. It yields the protein CASSLVGTSAFF.

This clonotype was seen ten or more times. The J gene is TRBJ2-5, the V gene TRBV29-1, with 9 bases that match TRBD2. The CDR3 runs 12 residues. CDR1 is SQVTM and CDR2 is ANQGSEA in the germline V gene. J was trimmed by 5 bases and V by 3 bases; bases with no gene match: 1. The CDR3 DNA reads TGCAGCGTTGAGGCGGGAGGGGAGACCCAGTACTTC. This codes for CSVEAGGETQYF.

DNA of the CDR3: TGTGCCAGCAGTCGGACTAGCGGGAGGACCTTGGAGTTCTATTTT. The encoded protein is CASSRTSGRTLEFYF. This chain links TRBV5-6 with TRBJ2-3; 14 nucleotides align to TRBD2. Germline loops: CDR1 SGHDT, CDR2 YYEEEE. V was clipped by 5 bases and J by 15 bases; unmatched bases: 14. The CDR3 sequence is 15 residues long.

The CDR3 loop reads CASSVVAQTYEQYF. The CDR3 nucleotides are TGTGCCAGCAGCGTAGTCGCGCAAACTTACGAGCAGTACTTC. The chain joins TRBV9 to TRBJ2-7; no reliable D call. V was trimmed by 0 bases and J by 4 bases, leaving 11 bases between them. Germline V gene data show CDR1 as SGDLS and CDR2 as YYNGEE. This CDR3 has 14 amino acids.

J is TRBJ2-1 and V is TRBV20-1; 13 nucleotides align to TRBD2. The CDR3 length is 15 residues. Germline CDR1 DFQATT, CDR2 SNEGSKA (reference sequence). Germline trimming cut 2 bases from V and 7 bases from J; bases unmatched to any gene: 5. The CDR3 DNA sequence: TGCAGTGCTAGACCCCGGACTAGCGGGAGAAATGAGCAGTTCTTC. This sequence encodes CSARPRTSGRNEQFF.

The chain couples TRBV12-3 or TRBV12-4 to TRBJ2-3, with 9 bases fitting TRBD2. The CDR3 totals 16 residues. V lost 1 base and J lost 3; bases outside the gene matches: 5. Written as DNA, the CDR3 is TGTGCCAGCAGTTTAGGACTAGCGGTCGGGACAGATACGCAGTATTTT. Protein product: CASSLGLAVGTDTQYF.

In its sample, this clonotype was seen a few times. V usage is TRBV9 and J usage is TRBJ2-2; D unclear. Trimming removed 4 bases at V and 6 bases at J, with 13 bases between. Germline assignment: CDR1 SGDLS and CDR2 YYNGEE. The CDR3 consists of 14 residues. CDR3 sequence reads: CASSPLLGSGELFF. For the CDR3, the DNA is TGTGCCAGCAGCCCCCTTTTGGGCTCCGGGGAGCTGTTTTTT.